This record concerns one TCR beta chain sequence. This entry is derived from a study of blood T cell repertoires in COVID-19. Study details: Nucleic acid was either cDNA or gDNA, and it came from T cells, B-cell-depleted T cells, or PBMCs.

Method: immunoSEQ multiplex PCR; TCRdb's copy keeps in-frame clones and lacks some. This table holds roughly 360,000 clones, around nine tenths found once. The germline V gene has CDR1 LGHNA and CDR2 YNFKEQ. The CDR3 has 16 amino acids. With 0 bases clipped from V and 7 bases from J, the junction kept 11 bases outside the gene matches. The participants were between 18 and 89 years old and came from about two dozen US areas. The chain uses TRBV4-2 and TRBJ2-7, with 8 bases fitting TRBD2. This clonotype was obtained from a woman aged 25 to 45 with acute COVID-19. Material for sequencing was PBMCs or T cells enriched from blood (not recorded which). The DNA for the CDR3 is TGTGCCAGCAGCCAAGATTCGCGGGGGGCCAAGGGGGAGCAGTACTTC. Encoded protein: CASSQDSRGAKGEQYF.